This TCR beta chain is from a study of T cells after yellow fever vaccination. The study's findings and limits: Few clonotypes appeared in both CD4 and CD8 compartments. Contaminants from the bulk population, in the form of abundant clonotypes, could be found in FACS-sorted repertoires. Once the booster was given, most primary-vaccination clones reappeared, at approximately 97% for CD4 and over 75% for CD8.

Generation of TCR cDNA used 5'RACE template switching (which added a universal primer site and UMIs). TCRdb re-analysed the 5' RACE reads in MiXCR, keeping a single row per CDR3 protein. The sample lists about 370,000 distinct CDR3 sequences, approximately 10% occurring once. Trimming removed 1 base from V and 3 bases from J, with 7 bases in between. CDR1 and CDR2 (germline): SGHAT, FQNNGV. The CDR3 contains 13 residues. Details on this clonotype: Its cognate antigen is unknown.

The clonotype was recovered from a man aged 18 to 30 who received the YFV17D yellow fever vaccine. The sequenced sample was PBMCs, obtained on the day of the first yellow fever vaccination. This chain joins TRBV11-2 and TRBJ2-7, with D possibly matching TRBD1 (6 bases). The DNA for the CDR3 is TGTGCCAGCAGCTTAGCAGGGGTCTACGAGCAGTACGTC. This encodes CASSLAGVYEQYV.